This T cell receptor beta chain came from a study of blood T cell repertoires in COVID-19. Study background: Sample material is recorded as cDNA or gDNA derived from T cells, B-cell-depleted T cells, or PBMCs.

Source study methods: Quantification of nucleated cells was approximated via reference gene primer amplification. Repertoires were generated with immunoSEQ multiplex PCR, while TCRdb's copy carries only in-frame clones and drops some. The DNA gave D and trimming, while V, J and clone size come from that table. The sample has some 250,000 clones, approximately 82% seen once. CDR1 KGHSH and CDR2 LQKENI come from the germline V gene. The CDR3 is 16 amino acids. V shed 4 bases and J 6 bases; nucleotides not matched to a gene: 7. The genes are TRBV18 and TRBJ2-2; TRBD1 matches at 11 bases. The sequencing input was peripheral blood. The clonotype was recovered from a woman aged 18 to 35 with acute or convalescent COVID-19. Here the CDR3 DNA reads TGTGCCAGCTCACGACGGACAGGGGGCCTTTCCGGGGAGCTGTTTTTT. Its translation is CASSRRTGGLSGELFF.